This is a list of T cell receptor beta chains from one sample in a study of shared clonotypes between healthy human individuals. Data came from immunoSEQ multiplex PCR; TCRdb stores just in-frame clones and leaves some out. The sample has over 800,000 clones; around 92% are singletons. Sequencing input: naive CD8+ T cells sorted from blood. These receptors originate from a young man in good health. Both conserved end residues are part of each CDR3. D genes are given only for firm matches. Some rows have no size entry. The others give once, few or many, or a class for an expanded clone.

>TRBV29-1|TRBD2|TRBJ2-7|once
TGCAGCGTGAGGGGACTAGCGGGAGGGCCGGATTACTACGAGCAGTACTTC
CSVRGLAGGPDYYEQYF
>TRBV11-2|-|TRBJ2-5|-
TGTGCCAGCAGCCCACCCACAGGCCAAGAGACCCAGTACTTC
CASSPPTGQETQYF
>TRBV27|-|TRBJ2-7|once
TGTGCCAGCAGACCCGCAGGGACTTTCTACGAGCAGTACTTC
CASRPAGTFYEQYF
>TRBV9|-|TRBJ1-1|once
TGTGCCAGCAGCCAAAACCATAGGGGTAACCCTGAAGCTTTCTTT
CASSQNHRGNPEAFF
>TRBV13|TRBD2|TRBJ2-3|-
TGTGCCAGCACCGCCGCGCTAGCGGGAGGGTGGGATACGCAGTATTTT
CASTAALAGGWDTQYF
>TRBV4-3|-|TRBJ1-4|-
TGCGCCAGCAGCCGGAATGGGGGTGAAAAACTGTTTTTT
CASSRNGGEKLFF
>TRBV6-6|-|TRBJ1-4|-
TGTGCCAGCAGTTACTCTTATCCCACAACTAATGAAAAACTGTTTTTT
CASSYSYPTTNEKLFF
>TRBV4-3|-|TRBJ2-3|-
TGCGCCAGCAGCCAAGGGAAACCCTCGAGGGGGGATACGCAGTATTTT
CASSQGKPSRGDTQYF
>TRBV19|-|TRBJ1-1|-
TGTGCCAGTAGGCTCGGGCCTCCGGGGGAAGCTTTCTTT
CASRLGPPGEAFF
>TRBV7-8|-|TRBJ1-3|-
TGTGCCAGCAGCTTATTGAGCCCTGGGGACACCATATATTTT
CASSLLSPGDTIYF
>TRBV28|TRBD2|TRBJ2-2|-
TGTGCCAGCAGTTTATTCGCTAGCGGGAGGAGGACCGGGGAGCTGTTTTTT
CASSLFASGRRTGELFF
>TRBV4-2|-|TRBJ2-1|-
TGTGCCAGCAGCCGCCAACAGGGCGAACGGAATGAGCAGTTCTTC
CASSRQQGERNEQFF
>TRBV27|TRBD2|TRBJ2-5|-
TGTGCCAGCAGTCAAGGGACTAGCGCTGCGTACCAAGAGACCCAGTACTTC
CASSQGTSAAYQETQYF
>TRBV11-2|TRBD1|TRBJ2-1|-
TGTGCCAGCAGCTCCCTTCAGGGGGCGACTTGGAATGAGCAGTTCTTC
CASSSLQGATWNEQFF
>TRBV11-1|TRBD2|TRBJ2-2|-
TGTGCCAGCAGCTTGTTGCGGGGGGTTACCGGGGAGCTGTTTTTT
CASSLLRGVTGELFF
>TRBV27|TRBD2|TRBJ2-2|-
TGTGCCAGCAGACCACTAGCGGGAATGAACGGGGAGCTGTTTTTT
CASRPLAGMNGELFF
>TRBV5-1|TRBD2|TRBJ2-1|-
TGCGCCAGCAGCGAGGGGACTAGCGGGATTCTCAGGATTTACAATGAGCAGTTCTTC
CASSEGTSGILRIYNEQFF
>TRBV4-3|-|TRBJ1-2|-
TGCGCCAGCAGCCAAGATAGGACGTTGGGCTATGGCTACACCTTC
CASSQDRTLGYGYTF
>TRBV11-2|-|TRBJ2-7|-
TGTGCCAGCAGCCGTCGAAATGGTGGCGAGCAGTACTTC
CASSRRNGGEQYF